A single T cell receptor (beta chain) is shown here with its context. This record comes from a study of blood T cell repertoires in COVID-19. The protocol was immunoSEQ multiplex PCR, while the TCRdb copy is restricted to in-frame clones and leaves out a portion. Of 310,000 or so clones listed, 65% to 90% are singletons. This CDR3 has 17 amino acids. V lost 4 bases and J lost 2; bases outside the gene matches: 8. CDR1 is SGHKS and CDR2 is YYEKEE in the germline V gene (reference sequence). The chain combines TRBV5-5 with TRBJ2-5; 13 bases agree with TRBD2. The source material was PBMCs or T cells enriched from blood (not recorded which). This clonotype was sampled from a woman aged 18-35 years who had recovered from COVID-19. CDR3 residues: CASSPHALAGGQETQYF. The CDR3 nucleotides read TGTGCCAGCAGCCCCCATGCACTAGCGGGAGGGCAAGAGACCCAGTACTTC.